Below are 30 T cell receptor beta chains sequenced from a single sample in a study of shared clonotypes between healthy human individuals. In the naive CD8 group, cells lacked CD45RO and were positively selected for CCR7, so terminally differentiated effector memory CD45RA+ cells were left out. Profiling relied on immunoSEQ multiplex PCR, and the TCRdb table lists in-frame clones only, not all of them. The table has about 2,200,000 clones, roughly 91% seen once. Material for sequencing was naive CD8+ T cells from PBMCs. The source is a man between 18 and 35 years old in good health. Some clones in this sample may be carry-over from other donors' samples.

This chain links TRBV5-1 with TRBJ1-1, with TRBD1 matching 8 bases. Germline-derived CDR1 and CDR2 are SGHRS and YFSETQ. The CDR3 runs to 15 residues. The ends lost 5 bases at V and 1 base at J; junction bases unmatched: 7. CDR3 nucleotides: TGCGCCAGCAGACCTCAACAGGGGGAGAACACTGAAGCTTTCTTT. This translates into CASRPQQGENTEAFF.

As regards this clone: The sample holds other DNA sequences that translate to the same CDR3. The rearrangement uses TRBV9 and TRBJ1-1, with D hard to call. Germline CDR1 is SGDLS and CDR2 is YYNGEE. The CDR3 consists of 12 residues. V lost 0 bases to trimming and J lost 8 bases, with 8 bases between them. CDR3 sequence reads: CASSVGGGEAFF. In DNA form, the CDR3 reads TGTGCCAGCAGCGTAGGGGGAGGGGAAGCTTTCTTT.

This clone was found once. This chain joins TRBV13 and TRBJ1-2; possible D gene TRBD1, 5 bases. The CDR3 loop spans 13 amino acids. Trimming shortened V by 0 bases and J by 6 bases, and 8 bases separated the two germline ends. Germline lookup yields CDR1 PRHDT and CDR2 FYEKMQ (reference sequence). CDR3 sequence (DNA): TGTGCCAGCAGCTTAGGCAGGGTGGATGGCTACACCTTC. Translation: CASSLGRVDGYTF.

The gene calls are TRBV5-6 and TRBJ2-1; no reliable D call. Trimming left V 5 bases short and J 6 bases short, with 15 bases between. CDR3 length: 14 residues. The germline CDR1 and CDR2 sequences are SGHDT and YYEEEE. CDR3 residues: CASSEDARPNEQFF. The CDR3, as DNA: TGTGCCAGCAGTGAGGACGCCCGACCCAATGAGCAGTTCTTC.

V gene TRBV19 combines with J gene TRBJ2-7; TRBD1 or TRBD2 may be the D gene (5 bases each). V lost 3 bases and J lost 5, with 14 bases in between. Germline-derived CDR1 and CDR2 are LNHDA and SQIVND (reference sequence). CDR3 length: 14 residues. CDR3: CASSIGDGLDEQYF. The CDR3 coding sequence is TGTGCCAGTAGTATTGGGGACGGACTCGACGAGCAGTACTTC.

The chain combines TRBV6-1 with TRBJ1-3; TRBD1 matches at 8 bases. The CDR3 totals 15 residues. Germline CDR1 MNHNS, CDR2 SASEGT. J was trimmed by 4 bases and V by 4 bases; bases with no gene match: 6. The CDR3 DNA follows: TGTGCCAGCAGTGCCGACAGGGGATTAGGAAACACCATATATTTT. The encoded protein is CASSADRGLGNTIYF.

V is TRBV7-9 and J is TRBJ2-3, with a weak D call TRBD1 (5 bases). Germline loops: CDR1 SEHNR, CDR2 FQNEAQ (reference sequence). The CDR3 runs to 13 residues. V lost 8 bases and J 2 bases, leaving 11 bases between the germline ends. CDR3 DNA: TGTGCCAGCCTGACAGCCCTCACAGATACGCAGTATTTT. Translated: CASLTALTDTQYF.

V is TRBV11-3 and J is TRBJ2-1; 8 bases match TRBD2. CDR1 is SGHNT, CDR2 YENEEA, per germline. CDR3 size: 15 residues. V dropped 0 bases and J dropped 12; count of bases not matched to a gene: 10. As DNA, the CDR3 is TGTGCCAGCAGCTTAGATCGGGGGGGAAGCAAGCCGCAGTTCTTC. It translates to CASSLDRGGSKPQFF.

The chain carries TRBV30 and TRBJ2-1; TRBD1 might be the D (6 bases). The CDR3 loop spans 15 amino acids. CDR1 GTSNPN and CDR2 SVGIG come from the germline V gene (reference sequence). Trimming cost V 4 bases and J 6 bases, with 19 bases left between them. CDR3 sequence reads: CAWTIKDSISNEQFF. In DNA form, the CDR3 reads TGTGCCTGGACCATAAAGGACAGTATCAGCAATGAGCAGTTCTTC. The entire variable domain, with the rest obtained from reference TRBV30 and TRBJ2-1, is as follows: SQTIHQWPATLVQPVGSPLSLECTVEGTSNPNLYWYRQAAGRGLQLLFYSVGIGQISSEVPQNLSASRPQDRQFILSSKKLLLSDSGFYLCAWTIKDSISNEQFFGPGTRLTVL.

The chain employs TRBV19 and TRBJ2-7, with D tentatively TRBD1 (6 bases). The length of the CDR3 is 15 residues. V gave up 3 bases and J gave up 1 base, with 13 bases separating them. Germline-derived CDR1 and CDR2 are LNHDA and SQIVND (reference sequence). In nucleotides, the CDR3 is TGTGCCAGTAGTATGTGGCAGGGGAGTTCCTACGAGCAGTACTTC. Translating gives CASSMWQGSSYEQYF.

For this clone: The sample has other DNA sequences that encode this CDR3 too. V gene TRBV9 combines with J gene TRBJ2-3; 8 bases map to TRBD2. CDR1 is SGDLS, CDR2 YYNGEE, per germline. With V trimmed by 0 bases and J by 2 bases, 2 bases remained unmatched. The CDR3 length is 15 residues. CDR3 in amino acids: CASSVAGGPTDTQYF. In nucleotides, the CDR3 is TGTGCCAGCAGCGTAGCGGGAGGGCCCACAGATACGCAGTATTTT.

J is TRBJ1-1 and V is TRBV7-9, with D possibly being TRBD1 (5 bases). The length of the CDR3 is 15 residues. V lost 1 base and J 1 base, leaving 10 bases between the germline ends. Germline V CDR1 and CDR2: SEHNR, FQNEAQ (reference sequence). The CDR3 DNA reads TGTGCCAGCAGCTTAGTTGTAGGGGCGAACACTGAAGCTTTCTTT. Its translation: CASSLVVGANTEAFF.

For this clone: The sample contains more than one DNA sequence encoding this CDR3. The chain recombines TRBV6-5 with TRBJ2-1; weak D call: TRBD2 (6 bases). The V gene's germline CDR1 is MNHEY and CDR2 SVGAGI. This CDR3 has 15 amino acids. Between the trimmed V and J ends, which lost 2 bases and 0 bases, there was a span of 8 bases. CDR3 DNA: TGTGCCAGCAGTTACGGGGGGAGCTCCTACAATGAGCAGTTCTTC. Amino acid sequence: CASSYGGSSYNEQFF.

This sequence joins TRBV27 and TRBJ2-1, with TRBD2 matching 14 bases. The CDR3 sequence is 17 residues long. Unmatched junction bases numbered 9, after V lost 3 bases and J lost 8 bases. Germline V gives CDR1 MNHEY, CDR2 SMNVEV (reference sequence). This CDR3 is CASSFAIGTSGSDEQFF. The DNA for the CDR3 is TGTGCCAGCAGTTTCGCGATCGGGACTAGCGGGAGCGATGAGCAGTTCTTC.

The chain carries TRBV7-9 and TRBJ2-1; no firm D call. Germline assignment: CDR1 SEHNR and CDR2 FQNEAQ (reference sequence). V lost 5 bases, J lost 0 bases, and 11 bases lay in between. CDR3 length equals 15 residues. As DNA, the CDR3 is TGTGCCAGCAGCATCCCAGAGAGCTCCTACAATGAGCAGTTCTTC. Encoded protein: CASSIPESSYNEQFF.

As for this clone: Other DNA sequences within the sample encode an identical CDR3. The gene calls are TRBV9 and TRBJ1-2; unclear D gene. The germline V and J ends were trimmed by 0 bases and 2 bases, with 8 bases remaining between them. The CDR3 contains 14 residues. Germline V gene data show CDR1 as SGDLS and CDR2 as YYNGEE. Here the CDR3 DNA reads TGTGCCAGCAGCGTAGCCCCGGGAAACTATGGCTACACCTTC. It is translated as CASSVAPGNYGYTF.

The sample holds a few counts of this clone. This sequence joins TRBV10-2 and TRBJ2-1; D uncertain. The germline V gene has CDR1 WSHSY and CDR2 SAAADI. V lost 10 bases to trimming and J lost 0 bases, with 10 bases between them. CDR3 size: 13 residues. CDR3 sequence reads: CATAFHSYNEQFF. CDR3 DNA sequence: TGCGCCACAGCCTTCCACTCCTACAATGAGCAGTTCTTC.

This chain links TRBV4-2 with TRBJ2-1, with no clear D. Trimming pared 1 base from V and 10 bases from J, leaving 8 bases between. The CDR3 extends over 12 amino acids. Germline CDR1 and CDR2: LGHNA and YNFKEQ. As DNA, the CDR3 is TGTGCCAGCAGCCAAGGCCGACGCGAGCAGTTCTTC. Amino acid sequence: CASSQGRREQFF.

The rearrangement uses TRBV2 and TRBJ2-1; 12 bases line up with TRBD2. With 6 bases clipped from V and 5 bases from J, the junction kept 5 bases outside the gene matches. This CDR3 has 15 amino acids. CDR1 is SNHLY and CDR2 is FYNNEI in the germline V gene. CDR3 protein: CASRPGLAGNNEQFF. The CDR3 nucleotides read TGTGCCAGCAGACCAGGACTAGCGGGAAACAATGAGCAGTTCTTC.

This rearrangement joins TRBV2 to TRBJ1-1; TRBD1 agrees at 10 bases. The J segment lost 1 base and the V segment lost 3 bases, leaving 11 bases of the junction unmatched. The CDR3 consists of 18 residues. CDR1 SNHLY and CDR2 FYNNEI come from the germline V gene. CDR3 nucleotide sequence: TGTGCCAGCAGTGACCGACAGGGGGCGCGTGGGGAGAACACTGAAGCTTTCTTT. Translated, it gives CASSDRQGARGENTEAFF.

The gene calls are TRBV27 and TRBJ2-7; maybe TRBD2 (5 bases). Deletions cut 2 bases from V and 3 bases from J, with 11 bases between. The germline V gene encodes CDR1 MNHEY and CDR2 SMNVEV (reference sequence). This CDR3 comprises 14 residues. This CDR3 reads CASSLERAGYEQYF. The CDR3 DNA is TGTGCCAGCAGTTTAGAAAGGGCGGGCTACGAGCAGTACTTC.

The chain employs TRBV6-1 and TRBJ2-7; D is undetermined. Trimming removed 2 bases from V and 2 bases from J, with 10 bases in between. Germline CDR1 reads MNHNS; CDR2 reads SASEGT. This CDR3 contains 14 residues. CDR3 nucleotides: TGTGCCAGCAGTGAATATGGCGGCACCTACGAGCAGTACTTC. This sequence encodes CASSEYGGTYEQYF.

The gene calls are TRBV27 and TRBJ2-7; D unclear. V was trimmed by 4 bases and J by 7 bases, leaving 23 bases between them. Germline V gene lookup returns CDR1 MNHEY and CDR2 SMNVEV (reference sequence). This CDR3 is 16 amino acids long. CDR3 amino acids: CASSSSVSPDFFEQYF. CDR3 bases: TGTGCCAGCAGTTCTTCTGTATCCCCGGATTTCTTTGAGCAGTACTTC.

This chain uses TRBV5-1 with TRBJ2-3; the D gene is possibly TRBD2 (6 bases). This CDR3 has 16 residues. V was clipped by 5 bases and J by 2 bases, with 18 bases between them. Germline V lookup: CDR1 SGHRS, CDR2 YFSETQ. As DNA, the CDR3 is TGCGCCAGCAGTTTCCGGGGGAGGCCTTACACAGATACGCAGTATTTT. It encodes CASSFRGRPYTDTQYF.

V gene TRBV28 combines with J gene TRBJ2-3, with a weak D call TRBD2 (5 bases). The CDR3 is 21 residues long. The germline V and J ends were trimmed by 5 bases and 2 bases, with 32 bases remaining between them. Germline V gives CDR1 MDHEN, CDR2 SYDVKM. The CDR3 here is CASSPHRFSGVTYLATDTQYF. DNA of the CDR3: TGTGCCAGCAGTCCGCACCGCTTCTCGGGTGTCACTTATCTAGCCACAGATACGCAGTATTTT.

The chain uses TRBV14 and TRBJ2-1; 7 positions match TRBD2. This CDR3 has 16 amino acids. From germline, CDR1 is SGHDN and CDR2 FVKESK. Germline trimming cut 5 bases from V and 4 bases from J; bases unmatched to any gene: 11. CDR3 coding DNA: TGTGCCAGCAGCGCCTCCGCGGGGAGGGCGTACAATGAGCAGTTCTTC. Protein: CASSASAGRAYNEQFF.

The chain is built from TRBV27 and TRBJ2-7, with D perhaps matching TRBD1 or TRBD2 (5 bases each). This CDR3 is 15 amino acids long. V was shortened by 7 bases and J by 4 bases, with 20 bases between the two germline ends. Germline V gene lookup returns CDR1 MNHEY and CDR2 SMNVEV (reference sequence). The CDR3 protein is CASTSKAHGGYEQYF. The DNA for the CDR3 is TGTGCCAGCACTTCCAAGGCCCATGGGGGTTACGAGCAGTACTTC.

J is TRBJ1-2 and V is TRBV6-1, with D uncertain. The CDR3 is 13 amino acids. Trimming shortened V by 3 bases and J by 7 bases, and 12 bases separated the two germline ends. CDR1 MNHNS and CDR2 SASEGT come from the germline V gene. The CDR3 is CASSDPFAGGYTF. The CDR3 DNA reads as TGTGCCAGCAGTGATCCCTTCGCTGGTGGCTACACCTTC.

The chain combines TRBV5-6 with TRBJ2-3, with 9 bases that match TRBD2. This CDR3 is 15 amino acids long. Germline V gives CDR1 SGHDT, CDR2 YYEEEE. The V segment lost 4 bases and the J segment 7 bases; nucleotides outside the gene matches: 10. In nucleotides, the CDR3 is TGTGCCAGCAGCCCTGGGGCGGGAGGGCGGAATACGCAGTATTTT. As protein: CASSPGAGGRNTQYF.

This chain joins TRBV6-1 and TRBJ1-2; 9 positions agree with TRBD1. The CDR3 covers 16 residues. Germline CDR1 MNHNS, CDR2 SASEGT. V gave up 4 bases and J gave up 3 bases; unmatched junction bases: 9. The CDR3 bases are TGTGCCAGCAGTGCGCGGACAGGGGAAGACGACTATGGCTACACCTTC. This sequence encodes CASSARTGEDDYGYTF.